The 8 T cell receptor beta chains given below trace back to one sample, sequenced in a study of vaccination and CD4 T cells after COVID-19 (dated by TCRdb to the early 2020s). Libraries were constructed by PCR. Sequencing took place on an Illumina iSeq 100. TCR sequencing of DNA from cultured CD4+ T cells used the Oncomine TCR Beta short-read assay at the Johns Hopkins FTIC core. TCRdb trimmed the raw reads at Q25, called clones with MiXCR and kept productive beta chains. Rows are combined by CDR3 protein, so each entry shows the most common genes and DNA. In all, the sample holds fewer than 20,000 distinct CDR3 sequences, and about 68% of those were seen once. Around 9.9% of the sample comes from the top ten. Their antigens remain unidentified. Per the publication, the treatment or condition label means: roughly nine-day PBMC culture with coronavirus spike peptide pools or control peptides (ViraFEST assay).

The sequenced sample was CD4+ T cells from blood, cultured in vitro, obtained after SARS-CoV-2 vaccination. The receptors come from a human donor who received a COVID-19 vaccine.

The chain links TRBV29-1 to TRBJ2-3, with 10 bases matching TRBD2. CDR3 length: 18 amino acids. CDR1 and CDR2 (germline): SQVTM, ANQGSEA. Trimming removed 1 base from V and 1 base from J; junction bases left unmatched: 11. CDR3: CSVEGLAGARFRTDTQYF. The CDR3 region has the DNA TGCAGCGTTGAAGGGCTAGCGGGGGCCCGTTTCCGCACAGATACGCAGTATTTT.

The rearrangement links TRBV19 to TRBJ1-1, with D possibly TRBD1 on 6 matching bases. The CDR3 consists of 13 residues. Per germline, CDR1 LNHDA and CDR2 SQIVND (reference sequence). V was trimmed by 1 base and J by 8 bases, leaving 11 bases between them. The CDR3 DNA sequence: TGTGCCAGTAGTATAGTTCCAGGGGAAGAAGCTTTCTTT. As protein: CASSIVPGEEAFF. The whole variable domain, filled in from reference TRBV19 and TRBJ1-1, reads DGGITQSPKYLFRKEGQNVTLSCEQNLNHDAMYWYRQDPGQGLRLIYYSQIVNDFQKGDIAEGYSVSREKKESFPLTVTSAQKNPTAFYLCASSIVPGEEAFFGQGTRLTVV.

This clonotype was counted between two and nine times. The J gene is TRBJ2-5, the V gene TRBV20-1; D is possibly TRBD1 or TRBD2 (5 bases each). The germline CDR1 and CDR2 sequences are DFQATT and SNEGSKA (reference sequence). The V end was cut by 1 base, the J end by 5 bases, with 14 bases between. The CDR3 extends over 14 amino acids. The CDR3 DNA reads as TGCAGTGCTAGAGGGGACCAGGGCGGGGAGACCCAGTACTTC. As protein: CSARGDQGGETQYF.

In this sample, this clonotype turned up a few times. This sequence joins TRBV7-2 and TRBJ1-2, with 12 bases identical to TRBD1. CDR3 length: 19 amino acids. V lost 1 base, J lost 7 bases, and 16 bases stayed unmatched. The germline V gene has CDR1 SGHTA and CDR2 FQGNSA. DNA for the CDR3: TGTGCCAGCAGCTTAGAACGGATGCTTAGGGGACAGGGGGCGGGTGGCTACACCTTC. It encodes CASSLERMLRGQGAGGYTF.

The V call is TRBV19, the J call TRBJ1-1; a possible D gene is TRBD1 (6 bases). Germline-derived CDR1 and CDR2 are LNHDA and SQIVND (reference sequence). The CDR3 consists of 17 residues. V lost 5 bases, J lost 4 bases, and 23 bases lay in between. CDR3 sequence: CASSDVRGQGYGTEAFF. In DNA form, the CDR3 reads TGTGCCAGTAGTGATGTTCGGGGGCAGGGATATGGCACTGAAGCTTTCTTT. Drawing the rest from reference TRBV19 and TRBJ1-1, the complete variable domain is DGGITQSPKYLFRKEGQNVTLSCEQNLNHDAMYWYRQDPGQGLRLIYYSQIVNDFQKGDIAEGYSVSREKKESFPLTVTSAQKNPTAFYLCASSDVRGQGYGTEAFFGQGTRLTVV.

This clonotype was recorded a few times. The chain carries TRBV20-1 and TRBJ1-4; D perhaps matches TRBD1 (6 bases). This CDR3 is 16 amino acids long. Germline V gene lookup returns CDR1 DFQATT and CDR2 SNEGSKA (reference sequence). Trimming took 2 bases from V and 6 from J, leaving 19 bases between them. CDR3 sequence reads: CSARRGGGPGYEKLFF. CDR3 DNA: TGCAGTGCTAGAAGGGGCGGGGGGCCGGGGTATGAAAAACTGTTTTTT.

The V and J genes are TRBV6-1 and TRBJ1-5; possible D gene TRBD1, 6 bases. CDR1 MNHNS and CDR2 SASEGT come from the germline V gene. This CDR3 has 16 residues. V lost 7 bases, J lost 0 bases, and 16 bases lay in between. The CDR3 DNA reads TGTGCCAGCAAAGGGCGGGGGGCGTATAGCAATCAGCCCCAGCATTTT. Its protein product is CASKGRGAYSNQPQHF.

This chain joins TRBV5-4 and TRBJ2-3, with TRBD2 matching over 12 bases. Germline V CDR1 and CDR2: SGHNT, YYREEE (reference sequence). This CDR3 contains 16 residues. The junction had 3 bases not matched to a gene; V was cut back by 2 bases and J by 2 bases. The CDR3 coding sequence is TGTGCCAGCAGCTTCACTAGCGGGGGGAACACAGATACGCAGTATTTT. It specifies CASSFTSGGNTDTQYF.